Below, 29 T cell receptor beta chains from the same sample are listed, as sequenced in a study of post-analysis software for immune sequencing data. Whole-study findings and limits: Controls had lower frequencies than patients of roughly five TRBV segments, which included TRBV5-6, TRBV5-1 and TRBV20-1.

The authors incorporated unique molecular identifiers into the TCR beta cDNA libraries. In TCRdb, the PCR reads were re-called with MiXCR into one record per CDR3 protein. The profile covers a few hundred thousand distinct CDR3 sequences, with under 55% appearing a single time and 9% to 13% taken by the ten largest. These receptors' antigens are unknown. Sequenced sample: blood. Receptors originate from a girl between 5 and 17 years old with multiple sclerosis.

The V gene is TRBV6-5, the J gene TRBJ2-1; D uncertain. CDR1 MNHEY and CDR2 SVGAGI come from the germline V gene. The length of the CDR3 is 16 residues. The V and J ends lost 2 bases and 0 bases respectively, with 11 bases between them. DNA of the CDR3: TGTGCCAGCAGTTACCTCCGGTCTAACTCCTACAATGAGCAGTTCTTC. This sequence encodes CASSYLRSNSYNEQFF.

This chain joins TRBV6-2 or TRBV6-3 and TRBJ1-2, with D tentatively TRBD1 (5 bases). The CDR3 spans 13 residues. Trimming stripped 7 bases from V and 4 bases from J, with 13 bases between. The germline gives CDR1 MNHEY, CDR2 SVGEGT. The CDR3 region is CASKAGTVYGYTF. The CDR3 DNA reads TGTGCCAGCAAAGCAGGGACGGTCTATGGCTACACCTTC.

This clonotype has a handful of counts. The rearrangement links TRBV29-1 to TRBJ2-1; no clear D gene. Per germline, CDR1 SQVTM and CDR2 ANQGSEA. This CDR3 contains 12 residues. The V gene lost 0 bases and the J gene lost 10 bases, with 10 bases spanning the gap. The DNA for the CDR3 is TGCAGCGTTGAAGATCGCGTGGGGGAGCAGTTCTTC. Its translation is CSVEDRVGEQFF.

The chain carries TRBV9 and TRBJ2-7; D gene ambiguous. Germline V CDR1 and CDR2: SGDLS, YYNGEE. V gave up 0 bases and J gave up 2 bases, with 9 bases separating them. This CDR3 has 14 amino acids. The CDR3 reads CASSVGSGTYEQYF. In DNA form, the CDR3 reads TGTGCCAGCAGCGTAGGCTCTGGGACCTACGAGCAGTACTTC.

This clonotype was seen more than once but under ten times. The gene calls are TRBV9 and TRBJ2-1; D gene ambiguous. Trimming shortened V by 0 bases and J by 0 bases, and 13 bases separated the two germline ends. The germline CDR1 and CDR2 sequences are SGDLS and YYNGEE. The CDR3 spans 17 residues. DNA of the CDR3: TGTGCCAGCAGCGTAGGAAGTCTGCGGCGCTCCTACAATGAGCAGTTCTTC. Its translation is CASSVGSLRRSYNEQFF.

This clonotype was detected a few times. The gene calls are TRBV14 and TRBJ2-1; 7 bases match TRBD2. This CDR3 comprises 12 residues. Germline V CDR1 and CDR2: SGHDN, FVKESK. V gave up 6 bases and J gave up 9 bases; unmatched junction bases: 5. As DNA, the CDR3 is TGTGCCAGCAGTCGACTAGCTGCTGAGCAGTTCTTC. This gives the protein CASSRLAAEQFF.

The chain is built from TRBV7-8 and TRBJ2-5; no definite D call. The CDR3 covers 16 residues. Looked up from germline, CDR1 is SGHVS and CDR2 is FQNEAQ. The ends were cut back, 1 base at V and 5 bases at J, with 17 bases in the middle. This CDR3 is CASSLVFQVGQETQYF. CDR3 nucleotide sequence: TGTGCCAGCAGCTTAGTTTTCCAGGTCGGGCAGGAGACCCAGTACTTC.

This rearrangement joins TRBV5-5 to TRBJ2-7; D possibly corresponds to TRBD2 (5 bases). The V and J ends lost 1 base and 4 bases respectively, with 21 bases between them. Germline values: CDR1 SGHKS, CDR2 YYEKEE (reference sequence). CDR3 length: 17 amino acids. The CDR3 DNA is TGTGCCAGCAGCTTGCCGGAGCGCCCGGGGTGGCCATACGAGCAGTACTTC. As protein: CASSLPERPGWPYEQYF.

V usage is TRBV4-2 and J usage is TRBJ2-5, with TRBD2 identical over 9 bases. J lost 2 bases, V lost 1 base, and 5 bases had no gene match. CDR1 LGHNA and CDR2 YNFKEQ come from the germline V gene. The CDR3 spans 16 residues. DNA of the CDR3: TGTGCCAGCAGCCAAGGGACTAGCGCCTCACAAGAGACCCAGTACTTC. Translating it yields CASSQGTSASQETQYF.

This clonotype showed up just a few times. J is TRBJ2-7 and V is TRBV25-1; the D is unclear. Germline CDR1 reads MGHDK; CDR2 reads SYGVNS. Trimming pared 8 bases from V and 3 bases from J, leaving 17 bases between. This CDR3 spans 14 amino acids. The CDR3 nucleotides read TGTGCCAGCCGGCCGTATGGAACACGCTACGAGCAGTACTTC. As protein: CASRPYGTRYEQYF.

The V call is TRBV7-9, the J call TRBJ2-5, with 7 bases lining up with TRBD1. The CDR3 is 14 residues long. V trimming: 5 bases; J trimming: 5 bases; junction bases outside the gene matches: 8. Germline values: CDR1 SEHNR, CDR2 FQNEAQ (reference sequence). The CDR3 loop reads CASSQTGRGETQYF. The CDR3 nucleotides are TGTGCCAGCAGCCAGACAGGGAGAGGGGAGACCCAGTACTTC.

The CDR3 protein is CSVGNGTNGQETQYF. In DNA form, the CDR3 reads TGCAGCGTTGGAAACGGCACAAACGGCCAAGAGACCCAGTACTTC. The rearrangement uses TRBV29-1 and TRBJ2-5; D is ambiguous. The germline V gene encodes CDR1 SQVTM and CDR2 ANQGSEA. V lost 4 bases, J lost 1 base, and 16 bases lay in between. The CDR3 is 15 residues long.

Comments on this clonotype: A much larger clone is a single base away; this may be a read error. The V gene is TRBV29-1, the J gene TRBJ2-7; D remains unclear. The end of the DNA fits TRBJ2-5 better, so the J call may be wrong. Germline V gene data show CDR1 as SQVTM and CDR2 as ANQGSEA. This CDR3 region has 13 residues. CDR3 DNA: TGCAGCGTTGAAGGCGTGAAGATAGAGACCCAGTACTTC. This gives the protein CSVEGVKIETQYF.

The gene calls are TRBV5-1 and TRBJ2-1; 10 nucleotides match TRBD2. Per germline, CDR1 SGHRS and CDR2 YFSETQ. The V gene end was trimmed by 0 bases and the J gene end by 9 bases; junction bases not matched to a gene: 18. The CDR3 runs to 19 residues. The CDR3 here is CASSLAKDVSGRALGEQFF. The CDR3 bases are TGCGCCAGCAGCTTGGCGAAGGACGTGAGCGGGAGGGCCTTGGGTGAGCAGTTCTTC.

The rearrangement joins TRBV28 to TRBJ2-5, with 13 bases fitting TRBD2. V lost 2 bases to trimming and J lost 11 bases; unmatched junction nucleotides: 20. This CDR3 region has 19 residues. From germline, CDR1 is MDHEN and CDR2 SYDVKM. The CDR3, as DNA: TGTGCCAGCAGTTTAAGACCGCGACTAGCGGGAGGTCTAAACAATGAGCAGTACTTC. Its translation is CASSLRPRLAGGLNNEQYF.

The CDR3 nucleotides are TGTGCCAGCAAGGGGGGAGAGAAGGCTGTTGAGACCCAGTACTTC. Residues: CASKGGEKAVETQYF. The chain has TRBV11-2 and TRBJ2-5, with D perhaps given as TRBD1 or TRBD2 (6 bases each). V was trimmed by 7 bases and J by 5 bases, leaving 20 bases between them. This CDR3 spans 15 amino acids. The V gene's germline CDR1 is SGHAT and CDR2 FQNNGV.

The gene calls are TRBV6-4 and TRBJ2-7, with a weak D call TRBD2 (5 bases). The CDR3 covers 13 residues. V was shortened by 0 bases and J by 7 bases, with 10 bases between the two germline ends. Germline CDR1 MRHNA, CDR2 SNTAGT. Here the CDR3 reads CASSDSRESEQYF. CDR3 nucleotides: TGTGCCAGCAGTGACTCTAGGGAGAGTGAGCAGTACTTC.

This clonotype was seen only a few times. V and J are TRBV27 and TRBJ2-7; perhaps D is TRBD1 or TRBD2 (6 bases each). Per the germline V gene, CDR1 is MNHEY and CDR2 is SMNVEV (reference sequence). V gave up 3 bases and J gave up 2 bases, with 17 bases separating them. This CDR3 is built from 16 residues. The CDR3: CASSLGAPGGTYEQYF. The CDR3 nucleotides are TGTGCCAGCAGTTTGGGGGCGCCAGGAGGGACCTACGAGCAGTACTTC.

This clonotype was detected only a few times. The chain links TRBV15 to TRBJ2-3; no clear D. Trimming pared 3 bases from V and 6 bases from J, leaving 10 bases between. The CDR3 totals 13 residues. Germline V CDR1 and CDR2: LNHNV, YYDKDF (reference sequence). CDR3 sequence: CATSSRPGDTQYF. Here the CDR3 DNA reads TGTGCCACCAGCAGTCGCCCTGGGGATACGCAGTATTTT.

The rearrangement uses TRBV6-1 and TRBJ2-4, with TRBD1 as a possible D gene (7 bases). V lost 6 bases and J lost 0, with 27 bases in between. From germline, CDR1 is MNHNS and CDR2 SASEGT. This CDR3 is built from 20 residues. In DNA form, the CDR3 reads TGTGCCAGCAGAGATGACAGGGCAGTTAGCGGAGGTCTAGCCAAAAACATTCAGTACTTC. Its translation is CASRDDRAVSGGLAKNIQYF.

J is TRBJ2-7 and V is TRBV2; no reliable D call. The V and J ends lost 6 bases and 2 bases respectively, with 11 bases between them. Looked up from germline, CDR1 is SNHLY and CDR2 is FYNNEI. CDR3 length: 13 residues. The CDR3: CASSRGETYEQYF. The DNA for the CDR3 is TGTGCCAGCAGCCGAGGTGAGACCTACGAGCAGTACTTC.

The chain combines TRBV7-8 with TRBJ2-4; D might be TRBD1 or TRBD2, each matching 5 bases. The last part of the DNA fits TRBJ2-7 better; the J call may be wrong. CDR1 and CDR2 (germline): SGHVS, FQNEAQ. The CDR3 totals 14 residues. The CDR3 loop is CASRGPGPPYEQYF. CDR3 bases: TGTGCCAGCCGAGGGCCAGGGCCTCCCTACGAGCAGTACTTC.

As to this clonotype: This could be a read error, since a much larger clone is one nucleotide away. This chain connects TRBV29-1 to TRBJ2-5, with D unresolved. CDR3 length: 13 amino acids. Germline V CDR1 and CDR2: SQVTM, ANQGSEA. V gave up 5 bases and J gave up 1 base, with 11 bases separating them. The CDR3 reads CSVIGRVQETQYF. The CDR3, as DNA: TGCAGCGTTATAGGCAGAGTCCAAGAGACCCAGTACTTC.

A word on this clonotype: A much larger clonotype is one base distant, so this may be a read error. V is TRBV4-3 and J is TRBJ2-5; D uncertain. Germline lookup yields CDR1 LGHNA and CDR2 YSLEER. CDR3 size: 12 residues. V lost 5 bases and J 11 bases, leaving 15 bases between the germline ends. The CDR3 protein is CASSNIVYEQYF. The CDR3 DNA reads as TGCGCCAGCAGCAATATAGTCTATGAGCAGTACTTC.

This clonotype occurred a few times. J is TRBJ2-1 and V is TRBV10-1, with D possibly TRBD2 on 6 matching bases. The germline CDR1 and CDR2 sequences are WNHNN and SYGVQD (reference sequence). The CDR3 has 13 residues. Trimming cost V 4 bases and J 10 bases, with 14 bases left between them. CDR3 nucleotides: TGCGCCAGCAGTGTGAGCGGGTTGGGGGAGCAGTTCTTC. Amino acid sequence: CASSVSGLGEQFF.

In this sample, this clonotype turned up a few times. This chain connects TRBV5-1 to TRBJ2-7, with 14 bases that match TRBD2. Germline-derived CDR1 and CDR2 are SGHRS and YFSETQ. CDR3 size: 17 residues. V gave up 4 bases and J gave up 2 bases; unmatched junction bases: 8. In DNA form, the CDR3 reads TGCGCCAGCAGCCGGCCCGGGACTAGCGGGAGTACCTACGAGCAGTACTTC. Translated: CASSRPGTSGSTYEQYF.

V gene TRBV20-1 combines with J gene TRBJ2-7; D may correspond to TRBD1 or TRBD2 (5 bases each). CDR1 is DFQATT and CDR2 is SNEGSKA in the germline V gene (reference sequence). The length of the CDR3 is 15 residues. V shed 6 bases and J shed 3 bases, with 21 bases lying between them. The CDR3 loop reads CSARLLVGAIYEQYF. In DNA form, the CDR3 reads TGCAGTGCAAGACTACTAGTTGGGGCAATCTACGAGCAGTACTTC.

This clonotype was recorded only once. J is TRBJ2-1 and V is TRBV28, with a possible D match to TRBD1 (6 bases). V lost 3 bases, J lost 7 bases, and 16 bases lay in between. This CDR3 region has 15 residues. The germline CDR1 and CDR2 sequences are MDHEN and SYDVKM. In DNA form, the CDR3 reads TGTGCCAGCAGTTTTGCCCCTTTCGGGACAAATGAGCAGTTCTTC. Translation: CASSFAPFGTNEQFF.

The rearrangement uses TRBV5-1 and TRBJ2-1, with D tentatively TRBD1 (5 bases). The V end lost 1 base, the J end lost 7 bases, and 9 bases lay between the germline ends. Germline V gene data show CDR1 as SGHRS and CDR2 as YFSETQ. The CDR3 spans 13 residues. In DNA form, the CDR3 reads TGCGCCAGCAGCTTGTGGGGCAGGAATGAGCAGTTCTTC. Translated: CASSLWGRNEQFF. Combining the CDR3 with reference TRBV5-1 and TRBJ2-1 gives the whole variable domain KAGVTQTPRYLIKTRGQQVTLSCSPISGHRSVSWYQQTPGQGLQFLFEYFSETQRNKGNFPGRFSGRQFSNSRSEMNVSTLELGDSALYLCASSLWGRNEQFFGPGTRLTVL.